Listed here are 31 T cell receptor beta chains from one sample, sequenced in a study of OX40 agonist ivuxolimab in advanced cancers. TCRdb's copy holds only in-frame clones and misses some; the assay was immunoSEQ multiplex PCR. The profile shows 20,000 to 25,000 clones, roughly 84% of them singletons. The sequencing used CD4+ or CD8+ T cells sorted from blood, collected in a trial of the OX40 agonist ivuxolimab. The receptors stem from an adult with an advanced solid tumor such as melanoma, head and neck, liver or kidney cancer.

The rearrangement joins TRBV19 to TRBJ1-5; D unresolved. The CDR3 has 14 amino acids. CDR1 is LNHDA and CDR2 is SQIVND in the germline V gene (reference sequence). V was pared by 5 bases and J by 2 bases, with 10 bases between. CDR3 loop: CASSPYVGNQPQHF. DNA for the CDR3: TGTGCCAGTAGTCCCTATGTCGGCAATCAGCCCCAGCATTTT. The whole variable domain, filled in from reference TRBV19 and TRBJ1-5, reads DGGITQSPKYLFRKEGQNVTLSCEQNLNHDAMYWYRQDPGQGLRLIYYSQIVNDFQKGDIAEGYSVSREKKESFPLTVTSAQKNPTAFYLCASSPYVGNQPQHFGDGTRLSIL.

V is TRBV19 and J is TRBJ2-7; D is possibly TRBD1 (5 bases). The CDR3 consists of 15 residues. Trimming took off 4 bases at V and 2 bases at J, with 15 bases between the two ends. Germline CDR1 and CDR2: LNHDA and SQIVND (reference sequence). The CDR3 nucleotides read TGTGCCAGTAGTACCGGACATATATTTCCCTACGAGCAGTACTTC. This gives the protein CASSTGHIFPYEQYF.

This clone has more than one count but fewer than ten. V and J are TRBV11-2 and TRBJ2-3; D perhaps matches TRBD2 (5 bases). The CDR3 has 15 residues. The germline V gene has CDR1 SGHAT and CDR2 FQNNGV. V was trimmed by 3 bases and J by 6 bases, leaving 16 bases between them. In DNA form, the CDR3 reads TGTGCCAGCAGCTTCAACCCGACCGGCGGGGATACGCAGTATTTT. It yields the protein CASSFNPTGGDTQYF. The variable domain in full, with the rest retrieved from reference TRBV11-2 and TRBJ2-3, is EAGVAQSPRYKIIEKRQSVAFWCNPISGHATLYWYQQILGQGPKLLIQFQNNGVVDDSQLPKDRFSAERLKGVDSTLKIQPAKLEDSAVYLCASSFNPTGGDTQYFGPGTRLTVL.

On this clone itself: A far larger clone is one base from this, pointing to a likely read error. Within the sample, other DNA sequences also encode this same CDR3. The rearrangement joins TRBV5-1 to TRBJ2-7, with D possibly called TRBD1 or TRBD2 (8 bases each). V lost 0 bases and J lost 6, with 19 bases in between. CDR3 size: 16 residues. The germline V gene has CDR1 SGHRS and CDR2 YFSETQ. CDR3 residues: CASSLAWISGTGEQYF. The CDR3 DNA sequence: TGCGCCAGCAGCTTGGCCTGGATTAGCGGGACAGGCGAGCAGTACTTC.

V is TRBV11-3 and J is TRBJ2-2; 8 bases fit TRBD1. V shed 5 bases, J shed 6 bases, and the junction held 11 bases outside the gene matches. The germline gives CDR1 SGHNT, CDR2 YENEEA. This CDR3 has 16 amino acids. For the CDR3, the DNA is TGTGCCAGCAGCACAAGGACAGGGCCGGTGGCCGGGGAGCTGTTTTTT. This encodes CASSTRTGPVAGELFF.

The CDR3 loop is CASRGTSGRDTQYF. The DNA of the CDR3 is TGTGCCAGCAGGGGGACTAGCGGGAGAGATACGCAGTATTTT. This sequence joins TRBV6-6 and TRBJ2-3; 14 bases align to TRBD2. This CDR3 has 14 residues. V lost 6 bases to trimming and J lost 5 bases; unmatched junction nucleotides: 1. Germline values: CDR1 MNHNY, CDR2 SVGAGI (reference sequence).

The chain has TRBV19 and TRBJ1-1; D unclear. Germline V gene lookup returns CDR1 LNHDA and CDR2 SQIVND (reference sequence). The CDR3 covers 13 residues. V was cut by 4 bases and J by 5 bases, with 11 bases left in between. The CDR3 DNA reads TGTGCCAGTAGTACGGGAGCATGGACTGAAGCTTTCTTT. Protein product: CASSTGAWTEAFF.

The table lists this clone with a count of one. The chain combines TRBV6-6 with TRBJ2-1; 11 bases map to TRBD2. Germline V gives CDR1 MNHNY, CDR2 SVGAGI (reference sequence). Germline trimming cut 6 bases from V and 4 bases from J; bases unmatched to any gene: 8. CDR3 length: 16 residues. CDR3 in amino acids: CASSPGLADSYNEQFF. In nucleotides, the CDR3 is TGTGCCAGCAGCCCGGGACTAGCGGACTCTTACAATGAGCAGTTCTTC.

The CDR3 DNA is TGTGCCTGGAGTACGGACTCAGCGACCAATGAGCAGTTCTTC. Amino acid sequence: CAWSTDSATNEQFF. V gene TRBV30 combines with J gene TRBJ2-1; a possible D gene is TRBD2 (5 bases). From germline, CDR1 is GTSNPN and CDR2 SVGIG (reference sequence). The CDR3 runs to 14 residues. V lost 2 bases, J lost 6 bases, and 14 bases lay in between.

The genes are TRBV7-9 and TRBJ1-2, with 7 bases lining up with TRBD1. V was clipped by 3 bases and J by 3 bases; unmatched bases: 4. The V gene's germline CDR1 is SEHNR and CDR2 FQNEAQ (reference sequence). There are 14 residues in the CDR3. The CDR3 reads CASSLGQIHYGYTF. The CDR3 nucleotides read TGTGCCAGCAGCTTGGGACAGATCCACTATGGCTACACCTTC.

This chain links TRBV5-6 with TRBJ2-3, with 10 bases identical to TRBD2. CDR3 length equals 18 residues. CDR1 and CDR2 (germline): SGHDT, YYEEEE. The trim removed 4 bases at V and 0 bases at J, leaving 11 bases unmatched. The DNA of the CDR3 is TGTGCCAGCAGCCCAACTAGCGGGATATATTCTAGCACAGATACGCAGTATTTT. Translation gives CASSPTSGIYSSTDTQYF.

The chain is built from TRBV6-6 and TRBJ2-7, with 9 bases matching TRBD1. This CDR3 comprises 15 residues. V lost 4 bases and J lost 3; bases outside the gene matches: 7. CDR1 is MNHNY, CDR2 SVGAGI, per germline (reference sequence). As DNA, the CDR3 is TGTGCCAGCAGTTTAACAGGGGGCGCCCACTACGAGCAGTACTTC. Translated: CASSLTGGAHYEQYF.

This sequence joins TRBV27 and TRBJ2-5; 8 nucleotides match TRBD2. Trimming at V came to 5 bases and at J to 9 bases, leaving 11 bases not matched to a gene. The CDR3 contains 14 residues. Germline V CDR1 and CDR2: MNHEY, SMNVEV (reference sequence). This chain's CDR3 is CASSPTLAGGSQYF. CDR3 nucleotides: TGTGCCAGCAGTCCAACTCTCGCGGGGGGCTCCCAGTACTTC.

This clone was counted a single time. The chain employs TRBV13 and TRBJ2-1; 7 bases map to TRBD2. Looked up from germline, CDR1 is PRHDT and CDR2 is FYEKMQ (reference sequence). The CDR3 covers 15 residues. V shed 3 bases, J shed 6 bases, and the junction held 8 bases outside the gene matches. The CDR3 loop reads CASSFGGRGSNEQFF. The DNA of the CDR3 is TGTGCCAGCAGCTTTGGCGGGAGAGGGTCCAATGAGCAGTTCTTC.

The CDR3 DNA reads TGTGCCAGAACATCCGGGACAGGGGGTCGGAATGAGCAGTTCTTC. Its translation: CARTSGTGGRNEQFF. J is TRBJ2-1 and V is TRBV2; 11 bases match TRBD1. Losses at the gene ends were 9 bases for V and 7 bases for J; bases not matched to a gene: 11. The CDR3 totals 15 residues. Germline-derived CDR1 and CDR2 are SNHLY and FYNNEI.

The rearrangement links TRBV29-1 to TRBJ2-7, with 8 bases that match TRBD1. Germline loops: CDR1 SQVTM, CDR2 ANQGSEA. There are 12 residues in the CDR3. CDR3 loop: CAARTGSYEQYF. DNA of the CDR3: TGCGCCGCACGGACAGGGTCCTACGAGCAGTACTTC.

The gene calls are TRBV6-5 and TRBJ2-5, with TRBD2 as a possible D gene (5 bases). CDR1 is MNHEY, CDR2 SVGAGI, per germline. With 6 bases removed from V and 5 bases from J, the gap between germline ends came to 16 bases. The CDR3 has 14 amino acids. The CDR3 DNA reads TGTGCCAGCAGCTTTGGTGAGGGCCCGGAGACCCAGTACTTC. Its protein is CASSFGEGPETQYF.

The chain uses TRBV6-4 and TRBJ2-1, with 9 nucleotides matching TRBD1. V shed 5 bases, J shed 0 bases, and the junction held 5 bases outside the gene matches. The CDR3 totals 16 residues. From germline, CDR1 is MRHNA and CDR2 SNTAGT. Here the CDR3 reads CASSIPTGGSYNEQFF. The CDR3 DNA sequence: TGTGCCAGCAGTATCCCGACAGGGGGCTCCTACAATGAGCAGTTCTTC.

The table lists this clone with a count of one. The genes are TRBV10-1 and TRBJ2-1, with 9 bases matching TRBD2. Germline V gives CDR1 WNHNN, CDR2 SYGVQD (reference sequence). V dropped 3 bases and J dropped 5; count of bases not matched to a gene: 5. This CDR3 is 15 amino acids long. In DNA, the CDR3 is TGCGCCAGCAGTGAAGAGGGACTAGCAAACAATGAGCAGTTCTTC. Its protein product is CASSEEGLANNEQFF.

The chain couples TRBV29-1 to TRBJ1-2; 9 positions agree with TRBD1. CDR1 is SQVTM, CDR2 ANQGSEA, per germline. The CDR3 sequence is 15 residues long. J gave up 6 bases and V 5 bases, and 13 bases lay outside the gene matches. CDR3 DNA sequence: TGCAGCGTTTTTCTATCCTTGACAGGGGGGAATGGCTACACCTTC. Encoded protein: CSVFLSLTGGNGYTF.

The rearrangement links TRBV5-6 to TRBJ2-7; the match to TRBD2 covers 10 bases. In germline, CDR1 is SGHDT, CDR2 YYEEEE. The CDR3 is made up of 15 amino acids. After removal of 5 bases from V and 0 bases from J, the junction contained 5 bases not matched to a gene. This CDR3 is CASSFRTSGSYEQYF. Here the CDR3 DNA reads TGTGCCAGCAGTTTTCGGACTAGCGGCTCCTACGAGCAGTACTTC.

This rearrangement joins TRBV11-3 to TRBJ2-5; D gene ambiguous. This CDR3 is 15 amino acids long. V was cut by 0 bases and J by 2 bases, with 10 bases left in between. The germline CDR1 and CDR2 sequences are SGHNT and YENEEA. The CDR3 region has the DNA TGTGCCAGCAGCTTAGATTGGGCAGAACAAGAGACCCAGTACTTC. This encodes CASSLDWAEQETQYF. Based on the CDR3 plus reference TRBV11-3 and TRBJ2-5, the full variable domain is EAGVVQSPRYKIIEKKQPVAFWCNPISGHNTLYWYLQNLGQGPELLIRYENEEAVDDSQLPKDRFSAERLKGVDSTLKIQPAELGDSAVYLCASSLDWAEQETQYFGPGTRLLVL.

This CDR3 reads CASSPTGEPDYEQYF. DNA for the CDR3: TGTGCCAGCAGCCCTACAGGGGAACCCGACTACGAGCAGTACTTC. The chain employs TRBV11-1 and TRBJ2-5; 7 nucleotides agree with TRBD1. The last part of the DNA fits TRBJ2-7 better; the J call may be wrong. The CDR3 is 15 amino acids. Germline lookup yields CDR1 SGHAT and CDR2 FQDESV (reference sequence).

The gene calls are TRBV6-6 and TRBJ2-7; D gene ambiguous. V dropped 9 bases and J dropped 9 bases, with 18 bases sitting between them. CDR3 length equals 12 residues. Germline CDR1 and CDR2: MNHNY and SVGAGI (reference sequence). The chain's CDR3 is CASLKPPNRQYF. The DNA of the CDR3 is TGTGCCAGTCTAAAGCCCCCGAATCGGCAGTACTTC.

The chain employs TRBV10-1 and TRBJ2-7, with D perhaps TRBD1 (5 bases). This CDR3 is 13 amino acids long. Germline V gene sequence: CDR1 WNHNN, CDR2 SYGVQD (reference sequence). V lost 3 bases and J lost 3, with 9 bases in between. The CDR3 loop reads CASSDRVGYEQYF. In DNA, the CDR3 is TGCGCCAGCAGTGACAGGGTCGGCTACGAGCAGTACTTC.

The rearrangement joins TRBV2 to TRBJ2-7; 8 bases are a match to TRBD1. From germline, CDR1 is SNHLY and CDR2 FYNNEI. This CDR3 contains 12 residues. The V and J ends lost 7 bases and 3 bases, in that order; junction bases with no gene match: 2. The DNA for the CDR3 is TGTGCCAGCACCGACAGGGGCTACGAGCAGTACTTC. This translates into CASTDRGYEQYF.

The V and J genes are TRBV9 and TRBJ2-1, with D possibly TRBD2 on 5 matching bases. This CDR3 is built from 14 residues. Germline assignment: CDR1 SGDLS and CDR2 YYNGEE. With 0 bases removed from V and 4 bases from J, the gap between germline ends came to 8 bases. The CDR3 protein is CASSVGGQYNEQFF. The CDR3 region has the DNA TGTGCCAGCAGCGTAGGAGGGCAATACAATGAGCAGTTCTTC. The full variable domain, rest sourced from reference TRBV9 and TRBJ2-1, is DSGVTQTPKHLITATGQRVTLRCSPRSGDLSVYWYQQSLDQGLQFLIQYYNGEERAKGNILERFSAQQFPDLHSELNLSSLELGDSALYFCASSVGGQYNEQFFGPGTRLTVL.

The genes are TRBV4-3 and TRBJ2-2, with 7 bases identical to TRBD1. V shed 0 bases, J shed 5 bases, and the junction held 3 bases outside the gene matches. The V gene's germline CDR1 is LGHNA and CDR2 YSLEER. The CDR3 has 15 residues. CDR3 sequence reads: CASSQDGRGTGELFF. The DNA of the CDR3 is TGCGCCAGCAGCCAAGATGGCAGGGGGACCGGGGAGCTGTTTTTT.

A few counts support this clone. The chain has TRBV10-1 and TRBJ2-1; 15 nucleotides match TRBD2. Trimming at V came to 6 bases and at J to 4 bases, leaving 10 bases not matched to a gene. This CDR3 is 18 amino acids long. CDR1 and CDR2 (germline): WNHNN, SYGVQD (reference sequence). The CDR3 nucleotides read TGCGCCAGCAGCGCCGGGACTAGCGGGAGGCCAAGGTACAATGAGCAGTTCTTC. Its translation is CASSAGTSGRPRYNEQFF.

The V and J genes are TRBV19 and TRBJ2-5, with a possible D match to TRBD2 (5 bases). The V and J ends lost 3 bases and 3 bases respectively, with 14 bases between them. The CDR3 totals 15 residues. Germline loops: CDR1 LNHDA, CDR2 SQIVND (reference sequence). CDR3 in amino acids: CASSIRIGKEETQYF. The CDR3 DNA reads TGTGCCAGTAGTATTAGGATCGGGAAAGAAGAGACCCAGTACTTC.

A few counts support this clone. V is TRBV5-6 and J is TRBJ2-7; 15 nucleotides line up with TRBD2. The V gene's germline CDR1 is SGHDT and CDR2 YYEEEE. The CDR3 contains 15 residues. The V and J ends lost 3 bases and 4 bases, in that order; junction bases with no gene match: 2. The CDR3 DNA reads as TGTGCCAGCAGCTCTGGACTAGCGGGAGGGTACGAGCAGTACTTC. As protein: CASSSGLAGGYEQYF.